One and the same sample provided the 9 T cell receptor beta chains below, sequenced in a study of blood T cell repertoires in COVID-19. Clones were read by immunoSEQ multiplex PCR, and TCRdb kept only the in-frame ones, dropping some. The top ten clones hold 1.5% to 2% of a sample with some 130,000 clones, 60% to 75% of them seen once. What was sequenced was peripheral blood. The receptors derive from a woman in her 70s with acute or convalescent COVID-19.

The sample holds a few counts of this clone. CDR3: CASSFGRVNTGELFF. The CDR3 DNA reads as TGTGCCAGCAGCTTTGGGAGGGTTAATACCGGGGAGCTGTTTTTT. The rearrangement uses TRBV5-5 and TRBJ2-2; 7 positions match TRBD2. In germline, CDR1 is SGHKS, CDR2 YYEKEE (reference sequence). The junction had 6 bases not matched to a gene; V was cut back by 2 bases and J by 5 bases. This CDR3 region has 15 residues.

This clone was counted a single time. The chain couples TRBV7-8 to TRBJ2-1; tentative D call: TRBD2 (5 bases). Germline V gene data show CDR1 as SGHVS and CDR2 as FQNEAQ. With 1 base removed from V and 7 bases from J, the gap between germline ends came to 11 bases. The CDR3 covers 14 residues. For the CDR3, the DNA is TGTGCCAGCAGCTTAGGTCTAGCCCAGAATGAGCAGTTCTTC. Protein product: CASSLGLAQNEQFF.

In the case of this clone: This specimen includes other DNA sequences encoding the same CDR3. This chain uses TRBV6-5 with TRBJ1-1; D not certain. Trimming removed 6 bases at V and 1 base at J, with 9 bases between. The CDR3 is made up of 13 amino acids. Germline V gene sequence: CDR1 MNHEY, CDR2 SVGAGI. CDR3 in amino acids: CASSYGRNTEAFF. The CDR3 nucleotides are TGTGCCAGCAGCTACGGGAGGAACACTGAAGCTTTCTTT.

CDR3 protein: CASSKSNNEEVLQETQYF. For the CDR3, the DNA is TGTGCCAGCAGCAAAAGTAACAATGAGGAGGTCCTTCAAGAGACCCAGTACTTC. This sequence joins TRBV21-1 and TRBJ2-5; the table's D call, TRBD2, has no DNA check behind it. TRBV21-1 is a recognized pseudogene. There are 18 residues in the CDR3.

The chain joins TRBV18 to TRBJ2-5; D uncertain. This CDR3 comprises 13 residues. The V gene lost 2 bases and the J gene lost 2 bases, with 6 bases spanning the gap. Germline-derived CDR1 and CDR2 are KGHSH and LQKENI. The CDR3 nucleotides are TGTGCCAGCTCACCAGGGCAGCAAGAGACCCAGTACTTC. Amino acid sequence: CASSPGQQETQYF.

The chain couples TRBV12-5 to TRBJ2-3, with D unresolved. This CDR3 contains 14 residues. Germline lookup yields CDR1 LGHNT and CDR2 FRNRAP. Trimming stripped 6 bases from V and 3 bases from J, with 13 bases between. DNA of the CDR3: TGTGCTAGTGGCCTCGAGGCCCGTACAGATACGCAGTATTTT. Translating it yields CASGLEARTDTQYF.

This clone was recorded at least ten times. The genes are TRBV28 and TRBJ1-2; the D gene is possibly TRBD1 (5 bases). The length of the CDR3 is 14 residues. The germline V gene has CDR1 MDHEN and CDR2 SYDVKM. V lost 7 bases and J lost 4, with 16 bases in between. CDR3 sequence: CASTLGGSSYGYTF. The CDR3 nucleotides read TGTGCCAGCACCCTCGGGGGGAGTAGCTATGGCTACACCTTC.

This clone was counted a few times. The V call is TRBV7-3, the J call TRBJ2-1, with 9 bases fitting TRBD1. In germline, CDR1 is SGHTA, CDR2 FQGTGA. The CDR3 consists of 16 residues. Trimming removed 2 bases from V and 6 bases from J; junction bases left unmatched: 8. The CDR3 region is CASSLSWGQGINEQFF. DNA of the CDR3: TGTGCCAGCAGCTTATCATGGGGACAGGGAATCAATGAGCAGTTCTTC.

This sequence joins TRBV6-5 and TRBJ2-1, with 11 bases matching TRBD2. The CDR3 loop spans 15 amino acids. CDR1 MNHEY and CDR2 SVGAGI come from the germline V gene. Trimming took 5 bases from V and 7 from J; bases not matched to a gene: 7. CDR3 residues: CASSRTSGRGNEQFF. CDR3 bases: TGTGCCAGCAGTCGTACTAGCGGGAGAGGGAATGAGCAGTTCTTC.